This T cell receptor (beta chain) was recorded in a study of vaccination effects on CD4 cells after COVID-19. Expansion of antigen-specific CD4+ T cells with viral peptide pools was carried out by the ViraFEST assay before sequencing. Once cultured for about 9 days, the cells underwent separation to obtain CD4+ T cells. Each person got two doses of an mRNA SARS-CoV-2 vaccine, BNT162b2 or mRNA-1273. Vaccine recipients had no previous SARS-CoV-2 infection; their nucleocapsid antibodies were negative. TCRdb keeps only in-frame clones here, not all; method: immunoSEQ multiplex PCR. Of 75,000 to 100,000 clones in the sample, 60% to 80% are singletons; the top ten hold more than 0.85%. Per germline, CDR1 SGDLS and CDR2 YYNGEE. The CDR3 is 11 residues long. Trimming shortened V by 4 bases and J by 6 bases, and 8 bases separated the two germline ends. This clone has only one observation. What it binds is unknown.

The chain uses TRBV9 and TRBJ2-7; no reliable D call. The sequence was collected from a human donor who received a COVID-19 vaccine. The sample in question was CD4+ T cells from PBMCs cultured with HCoV-OC43 spike peptides, obtained after COVID-19 vaccination. Subset in this sample: HCoV-OC43 spike overlapping peptide pool stimulation. CDR3 loop: CASSSPSEQYV. CDR3 bases: TGTGCCAGCAGCTCCCCGAGCGAGCAGTACGTC.